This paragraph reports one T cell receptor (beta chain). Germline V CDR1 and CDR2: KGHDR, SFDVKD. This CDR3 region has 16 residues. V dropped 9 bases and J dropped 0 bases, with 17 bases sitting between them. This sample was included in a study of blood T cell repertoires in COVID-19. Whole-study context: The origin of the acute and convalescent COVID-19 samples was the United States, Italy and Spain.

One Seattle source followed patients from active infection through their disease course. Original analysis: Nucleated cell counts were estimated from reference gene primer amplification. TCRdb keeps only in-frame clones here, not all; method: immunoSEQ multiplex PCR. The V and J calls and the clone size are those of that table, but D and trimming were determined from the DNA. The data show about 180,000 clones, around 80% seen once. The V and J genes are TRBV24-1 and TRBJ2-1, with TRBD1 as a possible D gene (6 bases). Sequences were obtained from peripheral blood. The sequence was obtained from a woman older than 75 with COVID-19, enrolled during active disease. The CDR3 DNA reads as TGTGCCACCGGCAAACCGGGACACCGCTCCTACAATGAGCAGTTCTTC. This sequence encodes CATGKPGHRSYNEQFF.